The 17 T cell receptor beta chains below come from one sample, sequenced in a study of cytomegalovirus exposure and HLA in healthy donors. With 60 Vbeta and 13 Jbeta primers, the PCR was carried out. This table comes from immunoSEQ multiplex PCR, and its TCRdb copy is limited to in-frame clones, with some not included. Of about 100,000 clones listed, around three quarters are singletons. The sequenced material came from PBMCs. The receptors shown here come from a man between 50 and 59 years old in good health and CMV-seropositive.

The chain recombines TRBV6-1 with TRBJ2-7, with D unclear. V lost 4 bases and J lost 3, with 10 bases in between. Germline V lookup: CDR1 MNHNS, CDR2 SASEGT. The CDR3 has 13 amino acids. The DNA of the CDR3 is TGTGCCAGCAGTGTGGCCCGCTTCTACGAGCAGTACTTC. This translates into CASSVARFYEQYF.

J is TRBJ1-2 and V is TRBV30; unclear D gene. Trimming took 2 bases from V and 8 from J, leaving 15 bases between them. CDR1 is GTSNPN and CDR2 is SVGIG in the germline V gene (reference sequence). CDR3 length equals 13 residues. CDR3 sequence: CAWSWREGLGYTF. CDR3 nucleotide sequence: TGTGCCTGGAGTTGGAGGGAGGGATTGGGCTACACCTTC.

The chain combines TRBV4-2 with TRBJ2-5; TRBD2 matches at 10 bases. Germline trimming cut 4 bases from V and 2 bases from J; bases unmatched to any gene: 4. The CDR3 spans 15 residues. Germline-derived CDR1 and CDR2 are LGHNA and YNFKEQ. The CDR3 loop is CASSLRAGGQETQYF. CDR3 nucleotide sequence: TGTGCCAGCAGCCTAAGAGCGGGAGGGCAAGAGACCCAGTACTTC.

This clone showed up just a few times. The chain links TRBV6-5 to TRBJ2-6; weak D call: TRBD1 (6 bases). The V gene lost 4 bases and the J gene lost 0 bases, with 10 bases spanning the gap. CDR1 is MNHEY and CDR2 is SVGAGI in the germline V gene. The CDR3 is 16 residues long. As DNA, the CDR3 is TGTGCCAGCAGTTCTCGACAGGCCTCTGGGGCCAACGTCCTGACTTTC. Amino acid sequence: CASSSRQASGANVLTF.

The chain uses TRBV10-1 and TRBJ2-3; TRBD2 agrees at 9 bases. J gave up 4 bases and V 0 bases, and 5 bases lay outside the gene matches. This CDR3 spans 16 amino acids. Germline CDR1 WNHNN, CDR2 SYGVQD (reference sequence). DNA of the CDR3: TGCGCCAGCAGTGAGTCGTCGGCGGGAGGGCCAGATACGCAGTATTTT. Translated: CASSESSAGGPDTQYF.

This clone occurred once. V gene TRBV6-5 combines with J gene TRBJ2-7; TRBD2 matches 9 bases. V lost 2 bases and J lost 2; bases outside the gene matches: 4. The germline gives CDR1 MNHEY, CDR2 SVGAGI. The CDR3 length is 15 residues. CDR3 region: CASSYAGGGAYEQYF. For the CDR3, the DNA is TGTGCCAGCAGTTACGCGGGCGGGGGGGCCTACGAGCAGTACTTC.

This clone has more than one count but fewer than ten. The gene calls are TRBV4-2 and TRBJ2-1; 7 bases line up with TRBD2. Germline CDR1 LGHNA, CDR2 YNFKEQ. The length of the CDR3 is 14 residues. V lost 5 bases, J lost 3 bases, and 4 bases stayed unmatched. As DNA, the CDR3 is TGTGCCAGCAGCTTAGGGGACTACTACAATGAGCAGTTCTTC. It codes for CASSLGDYYNEQFF.

This clone was seen a handful of times. V and J are TRBV2 and TRBJ2-7; 8 bases fit TRBD1. V gave up 3 bases and J gave up 5 bases; unmatched junction bases: 6. Germline values: CDR1 SNHLY, CDR2 FYNNEI. The CDR3 spans 14 residues. The CDR3 nucleotides are TGTGCCAGCAGTGAGACAGGGGAAGGCGACGAGCAGTACTTC. It translates to CASSETGEGDEQYF.

This clone showed up just a few times. The chain is built from TRBV2 and TRBJ2-7, with TRBD1 as a possible D gene (7 bases). V lost 4 bases and J lost 3, with 13 bases in between. The CDR3 loop spans 14 amino acids. CDR1 and CDR2 (germline): SNHLY, FYNNEI. The CDR3 loop is CASSGRDSYYEQYF. DNA for the CDR3: TGTGCCAGCAGTGGGCGGGACAGTTACTACGAGCAGTACTTC.

The rearrangement links TRBV6-1 to TRBJ2-4, with D tentatively TRBD2 (6 bases). The CDR3 extends over 19 amino acids. Germline assignment: CDR1 MNHNS and CDR2 SASEGT. Trimming left V 2 bases short and J 0 bases short, with 20 bases between. As DNA, the CDR3 is TGTGCCAGCAGTGAATTGGGGGGTTCCAACTCGCTAGCCAAAAACATTCAGTACTTC. The encoded protein is CASSELGGSNSLAKNIQYF.

The rearrangement links TRBV7-8 to TRBJ2-4; 10 bases align to TRBD1. CDR3 size: 16 residues. The trim removed 0 bases at V and 9 bases at J, leaving 8 bases unmatched. CDR1 is SGHVS, CDR2 FQNEAQ, per germline. DNA of the CDR3: TGTGCCAGCAGCTTAGCAGGGGGACAGGGGTTAACCATTCAGTACTTC. Its protein product is CASSLAGGQGLTIQYF.

V is TRBV21-1 and J is TRBJ1-2. TRBV21-1 is described as a pseudogene. CDR3 size: 15 residues. The CDR3 coding sequence is TGTGCCAGCAGCAAAGGAGGGCCGACGCATTATGGCTACACCTTC. Translated, it gives CASSKGGPTHYGYTF.

The gene calls are TRBV2 and TRBJ1-1, with 7 bases lining up with TRBD1. This CDR3 has 13 residues. V lost 1 base to trimming and J lost 11 bases; unmatched junction nucleotides: 7. CDR1 and CDR2 (germline): SNHLY, FYNNEI. In DNA, the CDR3 is TGTGCCAGCAGTGAAGTAGGGGGCGGTCAGGCTTTCTTT. Translation gives CASSEVGGGQAFF.

The J gene is TRBJ1-1, the V gene TRBV10-3; 8 positions match TRBD1. The junction had 5 bases not matched to a gene; V was cut back by 7 bases and J by 4 bases. From germline, CDR1 is ENHRY and CDR2 SYGVKD. This CDR3 spans 13 amino acids. The CDR3 reads CAIMGQGATEAFF. The DNA of the CDR3 is TGTGCCATCATGGGGCAGGGGGCCACTGAAGCTTTCTTT.

The chain is built from TRBV7-2 and TRBJ2-7; 9 positions match TRBD1. This CDR3 has 14 amino acids. The germline V gene encodes CDR1 SGHTA and CDR2 FQGNSA. With V trimmed by 2 bases and J by 6 bases, 5 bases remained unmatched. The CDR3 protein is CASSLPGTGREQYF. The CDR3 DNA reads TGTGCCAGCAGCTTACCCGGGACAGGGCGCGAGCAGTACTTC.

The V and J genes are TRBV9 and TRBJ2-7, with 14 bases that match TRBD2. The CDR3 contains 16 residues. V gave up 2 bases and J gave up 2 bases; unmatched junction bases: 3. Germline V lookup: CDR1 SGDLS, CDR2 YYNGEE. The CDR3 sequence is CASSVGLAGGPYEQYF. Here the CDR3 DNA reads TGTGCCAGCAGCGTTGGACTAGCGGGGGGTCCCTACGAGCAGTACTTC. Together with reference TRBV9 and TRBJ2-7, the CDR3 gives the full variable domain: DSGVTQTPKHLITATGQRVTLRCSPRSGDLSVYWYQQSLDQGLQFLIQYYNGEERAKGNILERFSAQQFPDLHSELNLSSLELGDSALYFCASSVGLAGGPYEQYFGPGTRLTVT.

The chain combines TRBV5-6 with TRBJ2-7; 8 nucleotides align to TRBD1. Germline trimming cut 0 bases from V and 6 bases from J; bases unmatched to any gene: 5. This CDR3 is 14 amino acids long. The V gene's germline CDR1 is SGHDT and CDR2 YYEEEE. CDR3 nucleotides: TGTGCCAGCAGCTTGGGGACAGGGATATTCGAGCAGTACTTC. Translation: CASSLGTGIFEQYF.